Each of the 23 T cell receptor beta chains below was sequenced from the same sample in a study of blood T cell repertoires in COVID-19. The data were produced by immunoSEQ multiplex PCR, yet TCRdb's version contains in-frame clones alone and is incomplete. The sample yields 90,000 or so clones, roughly 85% seen once. Sample: peripheral blood. Source of these receptors: a woman aged 60-75 years with COVID-19, enrolled during active disease.

The V and J genes are TRBV6-5 and TRBJ2-7; D is perhaps TRBD1 (6 bases). Trimming cost V 5 bases and J 4 bases, with 15 bases left between them. Germline V gene lookup returns CDR1 MNHEY and CDR2 SVGAGI. The CDR3 runs to 14 residues. DNA of the CDR3: TGTGCCAGCAGTATTAGGACAGCCTCGTACGAGCAGTACTTC. Residues: CASSIRTASYEQYF.

The chain couples TRBV6-2 or TRBV6-3 to TRBJ2-7, with TRBD2 identical over 9 bases. The germline gives CDR1 MNHEY, CDR2 SVGEGT. The ends lost 2 bases at V and 3 bases at J; junction bases unmatched: 5. The CDR3 extends over 15 amino acids. CDR3 sequence (DNA): TGTGCCAGCAGTTACGAGGCGGGGGGGATCTACGAGCAGTACTTC. As protein: CASSYEAGGIYEQYF.

The V and J genes are TRBV28 and TRBJ1-2; D remains unclear. This CDR3 contains 14 residues. Germline CDR1 reads MDHEN; CDR2 reads SYDVKM. The V gene lost 7 bases and the J gene lost 4 bases, with 16 bases spanning the gap. The CDR3 coding sequence is TGTGCCAGCACCCCACCGGAGCGGGTCTATGGCTACACCTTC. Its protein product is CASTPPERVYGYTF.

The chain has TRBV2 and TRBJ1-2, with D perhaps TRBD1 (5 bases). Trimming shortened V by 6 bases and J by 4 bases, and 12 bases separated the two germline ends. This CDR3 is 13 amino acids long. The germline CDR1 and CDR2 sequences are SNHLY and FYNNEI. CDR3 bases: TGTGCCAGCAGGGGGGGGTCAGGCTATGGCTACACCTTC. Residues: CASRGGSGYGYTF.

The gene calls are TRBV24-1 and TRBJ1-5; weak D call: TRBD1 (5 bases). The CDR3 runs 12 residues. Germline loops: CDR1 KGHDR, CDR2 SFDVKD. Trimming took 2 bases from V and 11 from J, leaving 9 bases between them. The CDR3 protein is CATSDSGGAQHF. The CDR3 nucleotides are TGTGCCACCAGTGATTCCGGGGGAGCCCAGCATTTT.

This rearrangement joins TRBV6-5 to TRBJ2-3; the D is unclear. Trimming stripped 2 bases from V and 4 bases from J, with 16 bases between. Germline V lookup: CDR1 MNHEY, CDR2 SVGAGI. The CDR3 contains 16 residues. CDR3 region: CASSYGRIGLADTQYF. The CDR3 bases are TGTGCCAGCAGTTACGGGCGAATCGGTCTGGCAGATACGCAGTATTTT.

J is TRBJ2-2 and V is TRBV12-5, with 8 bases lining up with TRBD2. V was pared by 1 base and J by 6 bases, with 4 bases of the junction left unmatched. The CDR3 has 15 amino acids. CDR1 and CDR2 from the germline V gene are LGHNT and FRNRAP. The CDR3 is CASGLGTSSAGELFF. In DNA form, the CDR3 reads TGTGCTAGTGGTTTGGGGACTAGCAGCGCCGGGGAGCTGTTTTTT.

Concerning this clone itself: Other DNA sequences in the same sample also yield this CDR3. The rearrangement links TRBV18 to TRBJ2-3; 8 nucleotides line up with TRBD1. The CDR3 sequence is 15 residues long. CDR1 and CDR2 (germline): KGHSH, LQKENI. J gave up 1 base and V 3 bases, and 3 bases lay outside the gene matches. The CDR3 loop reads CASSPGGQGTDTQYF. The CDR3 bases are TGTGCCAGCTCACCGGGGGGACAGGGCACAGATACGCAGTATTTT. The variable domain in full, with the rest retrieved from reference TRBV18 and TRBJ2-3, is NAGVMQNPRHLVRRRGQEARLRCSPMKGHSHVYWYRQLPEEGLKFMVYLQKENIIDESGMPKERFSAEFPKEGPSILRIQQVVRGDSAAYFCASSPGGQGTDTQYFGPGTRLTVL.

V and J are TRBV6-5 and TRBJ1-5; maybe TRBD1 (5 bases). There are 15 residues in the CDR3. V was clipped by 6 bases and J by 7 bases, with 19 bases between them. Germline-derived CDR1 and CDR2 are MNHEY and SVGAGI. As DNA, the CDR3 is TGTGCCAGCAGCCGCGGGGGGGAGGAAGGACAGCCCCAGCATTTT. It codes for CASSRGGEEGQPQHF.

The CDR3 loop reads CASSQVLFQETQYF. The CDR3 DNA is TGCGCCAGCAGCCAAGTCTTGTTCCAAGAGACCCAGTACTTC. The chain links TRBV4-1 to TRBJ2-5; no definite D call. Germline V gene lookup returns CDR1 MGHRA and CDR2 YSYEKL. The CDR3 is 14 residues long. V was clipped by 1 base and J by 1 base, with 7 bases between them.

This clone appeared a few times. The chain couples TRBV5-1 to TRBJ2-7; possible D gene TRBD2, 6 bases. The ends were cut back, 3 bases at V and 6 bases at J, with 19 bases in the middle. The CDR3 totals 15 residues. The germline gives CDR1 SGHRS, CDR2 YFSETQ. The DNA of the CDR3 is TGCGCCAGCAGCTCGAGGGAGGTCGGCTCCGGCGAGCAGTACTTC. This sequence encodes CASSSREVGSGEQYF. The variable domain in full, with the rest retrieved from reference TRBV5-1 and TRBJ2-7, is KAGVTQTPRYLIKTRGQQVTLSCSPISGHRSVSWYQQTPGQGLQFLFEYFSETQRNKGNFPGRFSGRQFSNSRSEMNVSTLELGDSALYLCASSSREVGSGEQYFGPGTRLTVT.

This chain connects TRBV19 to TRBJ1-1; possible D gene TRBD1, 5 bases. The CDR3 contains 15 residues. Germline lookup yields CDR1 LNHDA and CDR2 SQIVND (reference sequence). With 4 bases removed from V and 3 bases from J, the gap between germline ends came to 15 bases. The CDR3 sequence is CASSNARRGDTEAFF. The CDR3 coding sequence is TGTGCCAGTAGTAACGCCCGGCGGGGGGACACTGAAGCTTTCTTT.

The chain couples TRBV4-2 to TRBJ1-2; 9 nucleotides line up with TRBD1. The CDR3 runs to 16 residues. The germline CDR1 and CDR2 sequences are LGHNA and YNFKEQ. V shed 4 bases, J shed 2 bases, and the junction held 8 bases outside the gene matches. CDR3 loop: CASSPTGTGRNYGYTF. CDR3 sequence (DNA): TGTGCCAGCAGCCCAACCGGGACAGGGAGGAACTATGGCTACACCTTC.

This chain links TRBV5-6 with TRBJ1-6; a possible D gene is TRBD1 (5 bases). V was pared by 2 bases and J by 3 bases, with 15 bases between. CDR1 and CDR2 (germline): SGHDT, YYEEEE. The CDR3 sequence is 17 residues long. The CDR3 coding sequence is TGTGCCAGCAGCTTTATCCGCGGGACGAACTATAATTCACCCCTCCACTTT. Protein: CASSFIRGTNYNSPLHF.

V usage is TRBV7-2 and J usage is TRBJ1-2, with D possibly TRBD1 on 5 matching bases. From germline, CDR1 is SGHTA and CDR2 FQGNSA. The CDR3 is made up of 12 amino acids. Trimming pared 6 bases from V and 8 bases from J, leaving 13 bases between. The CDR3 nucleotides are TGTGCCAGCAGGCAACGAACAGGAGGCTACACCTTC. This translates into CASRQRTGGYTF.

The V and J genes are TRBV5-6 and TRBJ1-4, with D unresolved. Trimming removed 5 bases from V and 2 bases from J, with 7 bases in between. The CDR3 length is 13 residues. In germline, CDR1 is SGHDT, CDR2 YYEEEE. The CDR3 reads CASRYGTNEKLFF. CDR3 nucleotides: TGTGCCAGCAGGTACGGGACTAATGAAAAACTGTTTTTT.

The count of this clone is one. This chain uses TRBV11-2 with TRBJ2-7; D remains unclear. CDR3 size: 12 residues. V was clipped by 0 bases and J by 4 bases, with 4 bases between them. Germline V gene data show CDR1 as SGHAT and CDR2 as FQNNGV. CDR3 in amino acids: CASSLDGYEQYF. As DNA, the CDR3 is TGTGCCAGCAGCTTAGACGGGTACGAGCAGTACTTC.

The sample holds one count of this clone. The chain employs TRBV20-1 and TRBJ1-4; TRBD1 agrees at 7 bases. V lost 3 bases, J lost 7 bases, and 8 bases stayed unmatched. Per germline, CDR1 DFQATT and CDR2 SNEGSKA (reference sequence). The CDR3 totals 14 residues. The CDR3 protein is CSASDQRTGEKLFF. The CDR3, as DNA: TGCAGTGCTAGTGATCAGAGGACAGGTGAAAAACTGTTTTTT.

V and J are TRBV9 and TRBJ1-2; 8 bases line up with TRBD1. CDR1 SGDLS and CDR2 YYNGEE come from the germline V gene. V lost 2 bases and J lost 5; bases outside the gene matches: 5. The CDR3 is made up of 14 amino acids. The CDR3 here is CASSVRGQAYGYTF. CDR3 coding DNA: TGTGCCAGCAGCGTCCGGGGACAGGCGTATGGCTACACCTTC.

The chain employs TRBV30 and TRBJ1-2, with a tentative D call TRBD1 (5 bases). This CDR3 spans 15 amino acids. Trimming left V 1 base short and J 4 bases short, with 16 bases between. From germline, CDR1 is GTSNPN and CDR2 SVGIG (reference sequence). In DNA, the CDR3 is TGTGCCTGGAGTGGCTCAGGGAGGAGTATCTATGGCTACACCTTC. The encoded protein is CAWSGSGRSIYGYTF.

The chain combines TRBV15 with TRBJ1-2, with D possibly being TRBD1 (5 bases). Trimming removed 1 base from V and 2 bases from J, with 5 bases in between. Looked up from germline, CDR1 is LNHNV and CDR2 is YYDKDF (reference sequence). This CDR3 has 13 amino acids. The CDR3 loop is CATSRGQNYGYTF. The CDR3 DNA is TGTGCCACCAGCAGAGGACAGAACTATGGCTACACCTTC.

This chain links TRBV30 with TRBJ1-2; D is possibly TRBD1 (5 bases). Germline V gene data show CDR1 as GTSNPN and CDR2 as SVGIG (reference sequence). The V gene lost 2 bases and the J gene lost 3 bases, with 16 bases spanning the gap. CDR3 length equals 15 residues. CDR3 sequence reads: CAWSPPRQKYYGYTF. The DNA for the CDR3 is TGTGCCTGGAGTCCCCCGCGACAGAAATACTATGGCTACACCTTC.

Here the CDR3 DNA reads TGTGCCAGCAGCTTAGCGACTAGCGGGGGGGCTCTTTTATACTTC. The encoded protein is CASSLATSGGALLYF. The genes are TRBV7-8 and TRBJ2-4, with 14 positions matching TRBD2. The CDR3 consists of 15 residues. Germline trimming cut 0 bases from V and 16 bases from J; bases unmatched to any gene: 8. Germline assignment: CDR1 SGHVS and CDR2 FQNEAQ.